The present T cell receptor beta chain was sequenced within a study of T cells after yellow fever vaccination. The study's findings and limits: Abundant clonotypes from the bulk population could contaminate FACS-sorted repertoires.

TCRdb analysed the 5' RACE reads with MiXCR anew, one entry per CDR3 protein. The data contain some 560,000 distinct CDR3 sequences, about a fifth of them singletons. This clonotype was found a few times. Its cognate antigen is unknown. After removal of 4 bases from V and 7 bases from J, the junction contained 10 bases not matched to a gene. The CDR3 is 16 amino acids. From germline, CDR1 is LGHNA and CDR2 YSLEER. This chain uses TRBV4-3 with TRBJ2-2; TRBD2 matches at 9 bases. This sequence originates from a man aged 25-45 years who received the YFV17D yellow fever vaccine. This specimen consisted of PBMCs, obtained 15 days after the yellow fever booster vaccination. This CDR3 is CASSLSVSGSSGELFF. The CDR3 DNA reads TGCGCCAGCAGCCTCTCCGTTAGCGGGAGTAGCGGGGAGCTGTTTTTT.